This passage covers 7 T cell receptor beta chains from one sample sequenced in a study of T cells in women clearing cervical HPV infection. Data came from immunoSEQ multiplex PCR; TCRdb stores just in-frame clones and leaves some out. The sample includes fewer than 35,000 clones. The specimen sequenced was blood buffy coat. These TCRs come from a woman aged 18 to 75 with a cervical HPV16 infection that either progressed to CIN3+ or cleared (not recorded which).

Details on this clone: The read ends 3 residues shy of where the CDR3 ends; the end is completed using the germline J gene. Other DNA sequences in this sample translate to the same CDR3. This chain links TRBV11-2 with TRBJ2-7, with TRBD1 identical over 8 bases. V shed 5 bases and J 5 bases; nucleotides not matched to a gene: 11. Per the germline V gene, CDR1 is SGHAT and CDR2 is FQNNGV. The CDR3 is 15 amino acids. The CDR3 spells CASSLTRQGWDEQYF. The covered CDR3 bases are TGTGCCAGCAGCCTAACCCGACAGGGGTGGGACGAG.

With regard to this clone: The read terminates 3 residues before the CDR3 end, so the remaining end is supplied by the germline J gene. This sequence joins TRBV7-8 and TRBJ2-3, with 7 bases that match TRBD2. After removal of 5 bases from V and 6 bases from J, the junction contained 11 bases not matched to a gene. CDR3 length: 15 amino acids. Germline CDR1 is SGHVS and CDR2 is FQNEAQ. CDR3 DNA (partial): TGTGCCAGCAGCCGGGGAAGGACTAGTGATGATACG. Translating it yields CASSRGRTSDDT. The complete CDR3 reads CASSRGRTSDDTQYF.

As to this clone: The read ends 3 residues shy of where the CDR3 ends; the end is completed using the germline J gene. The chain employs TRBV30 and TRBJ1-1, with D uncertain. With 4 bases removed from V and 2 bases from J, the gap between germline ends came to 14 bases. The CDR3 sequence is 14 residues long. Germline V gives CDR1 GTSNPN, CDR2 SVGIG (reference sequence). The covered CDR3 bases are TGTGCCTGGATCCCGGGGATCTCTAACACTGAA. It is translated as CAWIPGISNTE. The CDR3 as a whole reads CAWIPGISNTEAFF.

With regard to this clone: The read terminates 3 residues before the CDR3 end, so the remaining end is supplied by the germline J gene. The chain uses TRBV20-1 and TRBJ2-3, with TRBD2 identical over 15 bases. V gave up 2 bases and J gave up 7 bases; unmatched junction bases: 16. The V gene's germline CDR1 is DFQATT and CDR2 SNEGSKA (reference sequence). The CDR3 is 19 residues long. The CDR3 region is CSARSPRVEGLAGGYTQYF. CDR3 bases read: TGCAGTGCTAGATCGCCGAGGGTGGAGGGACTAGCGGGGGGTTATACG.

As regards this clone: The read ends 3 residues early relative to the CDR3; the germline J gene fills the gap. This rearrangement joins TRBV19 to TRBJ1-1; TRBD1 aligns across 8 bases. CDR1 LNHDA and CDR2 SQIVND come from the germline V gene (reference sequence). With 5 bases clipped from V and 1 base from J, the junction kept 12 bases outside the gene matches. This CDR3 has 17 amino acids. The CDR3 sequence: CASSQMESGQGNTEAFF. CDR3 DNA (partial): TGTGCCAGTAGTCAAATGGAAAGCGGACAGGGGAACACTGAA.

Regarding this clone: The DNA ends 3 residues before the CDR3 does, and the rest of the CDR3 is filled in from the germline J gene. The chain uses TRBV20-1 and TRBJ1-2, with a weak D call TRBD1 (6 bases). CDR1 DFQATT and CDR2 SNEGSKA come from the germline V gene (reference sequence). The CDR3 runs 13 residues. The V gene lost 5 bases and the J gene lost 5 bases, with 15 bases spanning the gap. CDR3 sequence reads: CSAQGLDGYGYTF. The CDR3 DNA, read in part, is TGCAGTGCTCAGGGGCTGGACGGTTATGGC.

As for this clone: With the read ending 3 residues before the CDR3 end, the germline J gene is used to fill in that end. The rearrangement uses TRBV5-1 and TRBJ2-1, with 7 bases that match TRBD2. Germline V gives CDR1 SGHRS, CDR2 YFSETQ. V lost 0 bases, J lost 6 bases, and 6 bases stayed unmatched. The CDR3 runs to 15 residues. CDR3 region: CASSLGGGSSNEQFF. The CDR3 DNA, read in part, is TGCGCCAGCAGCTTGGGGGGGGGTTCGAGCAATGAG.